Presented here are 27 T cell receptor beta chains from one specimen sequenced in a study of neurological immune-mediated disorders. TCRdb re-derived calls from the 5' RACE reads in MiXCR, one entry per CDR3 protein. The sample lists tens of thousands of distinct CDR3 sequences, 3.4% occurring once. What was sequenced was PBMCs. All receptors come from a man aged 35 to 55 with multiple sclerosis.

This clonotype was counted ten times or more. This sequence joins TRBV5-5 and TRBJ1-6, with D possibly being TRBD1 (6 bases). CDR1 is SGHKS and CDR2 is YYEKEE in the germline V gene (reference sequence). The CDR3 runs 15 residues. The V end lost 0 bases, the J end lost 9 bases, and 13 bases lay between the germline ends. The CDR3 sequence: CASSLVSGHGSPLHF. The CDR3 nucleotides read TGTGCCAGCAGCTTGGTTTCGGGACATGGTTCACCCCTCCACTTT. The full variable domain, completed using reference TRBV5-5 and TRBJ1-6, is DAGVTQSPTHLIKTRGQQVTLRCSPISGHKSVSWYQQVLGQGPQFIFQYYEKEERGRGNFPDRFSARQFPNYSSELNVNALLLGDSALYLCASSLVSGHGSPLHFGNGTRLTVT.

This clonotype was counted many times. This chain uses TRBV29-1 with TRBJ1-6, with 8 bases fitting TRBD1. CDR3 length: 17 residues. After removal of 7 bases from V and 6 bases from J, the junction contained 17 bases not matched to a gene. Germline CDR1 reads SQVTM; CDR2 reads ANQGSEA. The CDR3 coding sequence is TGCAGCGCCCACCTCTACTGGACAGGGAGGACTAATTCACCCCTCCACTTT. It translates to CSAHLYWTGRTNSPLHF. Complete variable domain (other parts from reference TRBV29-1 and TRBJ1-6): SAVISQKPSRDICQRGTSLTIQCQVDSQVTMMFWYRQQPGQSLTLIATANQGSEATYESGFVIDKFPISRPNLTFSTLTVSNMSPEDSSIYLCSAHLYWTGRTNSPLHFGNGTRLTVT.

In this sample, this clonotype turned up many times. The rearrangement uses TRBV6-6 and TRBJ2-5; 12 bases align to TRBD2. CDR3 length: 15 residues. After removal of 6 bases from V and 4 bases from J, the junction contained 6 bases not matched to a gene. Germline V gene lookup returns CDR1 MNHNY and CDR2 SVGAGI (reference sequence). In DNA, the CDR3 is TGTGCCAGCAGATGGACTAGCGGGATGCGAGAGACCCAGTACTTC. This sequence encodes CASRWTSGMRETQYF.

This clonotype has ten or more counts. The genes are TRBV12-3 or TRBV12-4 and TRBJ2-1; D is uncertain. CDR3 size: 13 residues. V gave up 7 bases and J gave up 4 bases, with 11 bases separating them. CDR3 sequence (DNA): TGTGCCAGCACCCCTACCAATTACAATGAGCAGTTCTTC. Translated, it gives CASTPTNYNEQFF.

There are many counts of this clonotype. V gene TRBV7-9 combines with J gene TRBJ2-5; 9 nucleotides match TRBD1. V shed 0 bases and J 4 bases; nucleotides not matched to a gene: 9. Germline V lookup: CDR1 SEHNR, CDR2 FQNEAQ (reference sequence). CDR3 length: 17 amino acids. CDR3 nucleotides: TGTGCCAGCAGCTTAGCGGCTCAAGGACAGGGGAGAGAGACCCAGTACTTC. It is translated as CASSLAAQGQGRETQYF.

In its sample, this clonotype was seen many times. The chain couples TRBV2 to TRBJ2-2; D gene uncertain. Trimming cost V 8 bases and J 6 bases, with 4 bases left between them. The CDR3 is 10 amino acids. Per the germline V gene, CDR1 is SNHLY and CDR2 is FYNNEI. The CDR3 DNA reads as TGTGCCAGCGGGGCCGGGGAGCTGTTTTTT. This codes for CASGAGELFF.

In its sample, this clonotype was seen many times. The chain uses TRBV5-6 and TRBJ1-1, with D unresolved. Germline V lookup: CDR1 SGHDT, CDR2 YYEEEE. This CDR3 region has 12 residues. Between the trimmed V and J ends, which lost 6 bases and 7 bases, there was a span of 13 bases. The CDR3 spells CASTRSQDEAFF. The CDR3 nucleotides read TGTGCCAGCACCAGGAGCCAGGATGAAGCTTTCTTT.

This clonotype was found a few times. This may be a read error, as it is one base from a much larger clone. The chain has TRBV18 and TRBJ1-6, with 10 bases matching TRBD1. The CDR3 is 13 residues long. Per the germline V gene, CDR1 is KGHSH and CDR2 is LQKENI. The CDR3 spells CATRQGANSPLNF. CDR3 nucleotide sequence: TGTGCCACTCGACAGGGGGCTAATTCACCCCTCAACTTT.

This clonotype was seen at least ten times. In DNA, the CDR3 is TGCAGTGCTGCCCGCTTCCAAGAGACCCAGTACTTC. This encodes CSAARFQETQYF. The chain links TRBV20-1 to TRBJ2-5; D gene unclear. The length of the CDR3 is 12 residues. CDR1 and CDR2 (germline): DFQATT, SNEGSKA (reference sequence). V gave up 5 bases and J gave up 1 base, with 8 bases separating them.

This clonotype was seen repeatedly, ten times or more. The chain has TRBV7-2 and TRBJ2-7, with 8 bases that match TRBD2. Germline V lookup: CDR1 SGHTA, CDR2 FQGNSA. The CDR3 has 13 residues. V trimming: 8 bases; J trimming: 5 bases; junction bases outside the gene matches: 8. The CDR3 region has the DNA TGTGCCAGCTCCCGGACTAGCAAGGACGAGCAGTACTTC. Encoded protein: CASSRTSKDEQYF.

This clonotype was picked up many times. The chain recombines TRBV7-9 with TRBJ2-1; no reliable D call. The germline V gene has CDR1 SEHNR and CDR2 FQNEAQ (reference sequence). V lost 1 base and J lost 6, with 7 bases in between. This CDR3 comprises 13 residues. In DNA, the CDR3 is TGTGCCAGCAGCTTAGAGGCACTCAATGAGCAGTTCTTC. It yields the protein CASSLEALNEQFF.

This clonotype showed up just a few times. The chain is built from TRBV14 and TRBJ2-5, with D hard to call. The CDR3 covers 15 residues. Germline V gives CDR1 SGHDN, CDR2 FVKESK. Deletions cut 5 bases from V and 4 bases from J, with 17 bases between. The CDR3 nucleotides read TGTGCCAGCAGCTATAAGGTCGGGCGAGGAGAGACCCAGTACTTC. Its protein is CASSYKVGRGETQYF.

Many counts were recorded for this clonotype. V and J are TRBV5-1 and TRBJ2-4; D ambiguous. The V end was cut by 4 bases, the J end by 0 bases, with 14 bases between. CDR1 and CDR2 (germline): SGHRS, YFSETQ. This CDR3 comprises 16 residues. CDR3 nucleotide sequence: TGCGCCAGCAGCCCCGACAATCGGCTAGCCAAAAACATTCAGTACTTC. It codes for CASSPDNRLAKNIQYF.

This clonotype appeared a few times. The chain links TRBV5-5 to TRBJ2-6; the D call may be TRBD1 or TRBD2 (5 bases each). Per germline, CDR1 SGHKS and CDR2 YYEKEE (reference sequence). The V end lost 4 bases, the J end lost 0 bases, and 14 bases lay between the germline ends. This CDR3 contains 17 residues. CDR3: CASSLNAGTSGANVLTF. DNA for the CDR3: TGTGCCAGCAGCCTAAACGCAGGGACCTCTGGGGCCAACGTCCTGACTTTC.

In its sample, this clonotype was seen many times. V usage is TRBV20-1 and J usage is TRBJ1-5, with D possibly being TRBD1 (5 bases). Germline V CDR1 and CDR2: DFQATT, SNEGSKA (reference sequence). V was pared by 1 base and J by 4 bases, with 8 bases between. CDR3 length: 13 residues. CDR3 sequence reads: CSARVQDNQPQHF. CDR3 nucleotide sequence: TGCAGTGCTAGAGTACAGGATAATCAGCCCCAGCATTTT.

Many counts were recorded for this clonotype. J is TRBJ1-4 and V is TRBV7-2; TRBD1 aligns across 9 bases. This CDR3 is built from 16 residues. With 3 bases clipped from V and 6 bases from J, the junction kept 8 bases outside the gene matches. Per the germline V gene, CDR1 is SGHTA and CDR2 is FQGNSA. The CDR3 region is CASSFSPGTGYEKLFF. Written as DNA, the CDR3 is TGTGCCAGCAGCTTCTCCCCCGGGACAGGGTATGAAAAACTGTTTTTT. Combining the CDR3 with reference TRBV7-2 and TRBJ1-4 gives the whole variable domain GAGVSQSPSNKVTEKGKDVELRCDPISGHTALYWYRQSLGQGLEFLIYFQGNSAPDKSGLPSDRFSAERTGGSVSTLTIQRTQQEDSAVYLCASSFSPGTGYEKLFFGSGTQLSVL.

This clonotype was counted ten times or more. The CDR3 loop is CSASRQASSYNSPLHF. The CDR3, as DNA: TGCAGTGCTAGTCGTCAGGCCAGCTCCTATAATTCACCCCTCCACTTT. The rearrangement uses TRBV20-1 and TRBJ1-6; no reliable D call. The CDR3 runs to 16 residues. Germline CDR1 and CDR2: DFQATT and SNEGSKA (reference sequence). V lost 3 bases, J lost 0 bases, and 12 bases lay in between.

This clonotype has ten or more counts. V is TRBV5-1 and J is TRBJ1-1, with D possibly being TRBD1 (5 bases). Germline lookup yields CDR1 SGHRS and CDR2 YFSETQ. The CDR3 contains 15 residues. The V end was cut by 3 bases, the J end by 5 bases, with 17 bases between. DNA of the CDR3: TGCGCCAGCAGCTGGGATGATGGGGGGAGGACTGAAGCTTTCTTT. Residues: CASSWDDGGRTEAFF. Using reference TRBV5-1 and TRBJ1-1 for the parts outside the CDR3, the full variable domain is KAGVTQTPRYLIKTRGQQVTLSCSPISGHRSVSWYQQTPGQGLQFLFEYFSETQRNKGNFPGRFSGRQFSNSRSEMNVSTLELGDSALYLCASSWDDGGRTEAFFGQGTRLTVV.

The chain uses TRBV12-3 or TRBV12-4 and TRBJ1-2, with D unclear. V dropped 1 base and J dropped 2 bases, with 5 bases sitting between them. CDR3 length: 13 amino acids. The CDR3 spells CASSLDINYGYTF. The CDR3 DNA sequence: TGTGCCAGCAGTTTAGATATCAACTATGGCTACACCTTC.

This clonotype has a count of ten or more. The chain employs TRBV5-1 and TRBJ1-1; D may be TRBD1 (5 bases). Trimming took 3 bases from V and 0 from J, leaving 12 bases between them. There are 15 residues in the CDR3. Germline lookup yields CDR1 SGHRS and CDR2 YFSETQ. CDR3 coding DNA: TGCGCCAGCAGCTGGGGCGGAGGGATGAACACTGAAGCTTTCTTT. Translation: CASSWGGGMNTEAFF.

This clonotype was seen at least ten times. The chain employs TRBV5-1 and TRBJ2-3; 10 bases map to TRBD2. The CDR3 covers 16 residues. Trimming cost V 4 bases and J 1 base; bases outside gene matches: 6. From germline, CDR1 is SGHRS and CDR2 YFSETQ. CDR3 amino acids: CASSIPLAGGTDTQYF. The CDR3 nucleotides read TGCGCCAGCAGCATCCCCCTAGCGGGAGGCACAGATACGCAGTATTTT.

This clonotype was found many times. The chain links TRBV5-1 to TRBJ2-5; tentative D call: TRBD1 (6 bases). CDR1 SGHRS and CDR2 YFSETQ come from the germline V gene. The CDR3 is 15 amino acids. V lost 4 bases and J 9 bases, leaving 22 bases between the germline ends. The CDR3 bases are TGCGCCAGCAGCCGCGATGACGGGACACCCTCGGCCCAGTACTTC. Translated, it gives CASSRDDGTPSAQYF.

At least ten counts were recorded for this clonotype. This sequence joins TRBV2 and TRBJ1-5; 10 bases are a match to TRBD1. Trimming took 6 bases from V and 2 from J; bases not matched to a gene: 7. The CDR3 has 16 amino acids. Per the germline V gene, CDR1 is SNHLY and CDR2 is FYNNEI. The CDR3 reads CASSLPGTGGNQPQHF. DNA for the CDR3: TGTGCCAGCAGCTTACCTGGGACAGGGGGCAATCAGCCCCAGCATTTT. The full variable domain, rest sourced from reference TRBV2 and TRBJ1-5, is EPEVTQTPSHQVTQMGQEVILRCVPISNHLYFYWYRQILGQKVEFLVSFYNNEISEKSEIFDDQFSVERPDGSNFTLKIRSTKLEDSAMYFCASSLPGTGGNQPQHFGDGTRLSIL.

At least ten counts were recorded for this clonotype. DNA of the CDR3: TGTGCCAGCACCATGGGGCATTCTTACGAGCAGTACTTC. It yields the protein CASTMGHSYEQYF. The chain is built from TRBV5-5 and TRBJ2-7; possible D gene TRBD1, 5 bases. The CDR3 consists of 13 residues. Germline loops: CDR1 SGHKS, CDR2 YYEKEE (reference sequence). The V end was cut by 6 bases, the J end by 4 bases, with 14 bases between.

This clonotype showed up many times. This rearrangement joins TRBV5-6 to TRBJ1-1; the D gene is possibly TRBD1 (6 bases). The CDR3 runs 14 residues. Per the germline V gene, CDR1 is SGHDT and CDR2 is YYEEEE. V lost 4 bases, J lost 4 bases, and 14 bases lay in between. The CDR3 spells CASSLNRASTEAFF. CDR3 nucleotide sequence: TGTGCCAGCAGCCTGAACAGGGCGAGCACTGAAGCTTTCTTT. Based on the CDR3 plus reference TRBV5-6 and TRBJ1-1, the full variable domain is DAGVTQSPTHLIKTRGQQVTLRCSPKSGHDTVSWYQQALGQGPQFIFQYYEEEERQRGNFPDRFSGHQFPNYSSELNVNALLLGDSALYLCASSLNRASTEAFFGQGTRLTVV.

This clonotype appeared many times. The chain combines TRBV5-1 with TRBJ2-1; 9 bases are a match to TRBD2. CDR1 and CDR2 (germline): SGHRS, YFSETQ. J was trimmed by 0 bases and V by 0 bases; bases with no gene match: 10. The CDR3 length is 19 residues. CDR3 bases: TGCGCCAGCAGCTTGGCCCCTAGCGGGGTCCTCAGCTCCTACAATGAGCAGTTCTTC. Amino acids: CASSLAPSGVLSSYNEQFF.

This clonotype was counted many times. The genes are TRBV20-1 and TRBJ2-3, with 11 nucleotides matching TRBD2. Germline trimming cut 6 bases from V and 3 bases from J; bases unmatched to any gene: 2. Looked up from germline, CDR1 is DFQATT and CDR2 is SNEGSKA (reference sequence). The CDR3 runs to 13 residues. The CDR3 is CSALAGGTDTQYF. The CDR3, as DNA: TGCAGTGCCCTAGCGGGGGGAACAGATACGCAGTATTTT.